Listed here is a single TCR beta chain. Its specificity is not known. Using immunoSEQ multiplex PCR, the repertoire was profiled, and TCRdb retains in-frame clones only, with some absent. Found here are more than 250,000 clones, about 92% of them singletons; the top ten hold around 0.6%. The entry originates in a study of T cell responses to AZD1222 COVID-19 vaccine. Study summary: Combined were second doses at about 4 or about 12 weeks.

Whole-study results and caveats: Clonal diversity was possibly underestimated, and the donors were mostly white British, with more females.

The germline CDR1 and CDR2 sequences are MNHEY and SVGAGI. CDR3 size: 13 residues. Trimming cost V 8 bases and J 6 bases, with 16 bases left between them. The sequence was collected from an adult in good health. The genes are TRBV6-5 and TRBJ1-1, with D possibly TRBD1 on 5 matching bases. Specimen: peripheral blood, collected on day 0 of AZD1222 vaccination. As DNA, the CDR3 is TGTGCCAGCCCGGGACCGGGAACGGCTGAAGCTTTCTTT. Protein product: CASPGPGTAEAFF.